This T cell receptor beta chain was obtained from a study of identical twins. General study results and limits: Analyses of zero insertions could, in part, be confounded by invariant MAIT and iNKT cells. Fewer insertions marked abundant cord blood beta clonotypes; young adult naive trended weakly, memory not at all.

Carrying unique molecular identifiers, the cDNA also gained a universal primer site through template switching. TCRdb itself ran the 5' RACE reads through MiXCR, one entry per CDR3 protein. The table lists a few hundred thousand distinct CDR3 sequences, 9.5% of them singletons. V shed 4 bases and J 3 bases; nucleotides not matched to a gene: 7. Germline CDR1 SGHDT, CDR2 YYEEEE. The CDR3 extends over 16 amino acids. This clonotype has at least ten counts. Its specificity is unknown. This same sample was also part of a study on yellow fever vaccine responses in identical twins. That paper states: Twin vaccine T cell responses reportedly seemed partly convergent, partly personalized.

This rearrangement joins TRBV5-6 to TRBJ2-7; 13 bases line up with TRBD2. This receptor was identified in a woman aged 18-30 years in good health. The sample was CD8+ T cells sorted from blood. In nucleotides, the CDR3 is TGTGCCAGCAGCGAGGAGGGACTAGCGGGATTCTACGAGCAGTACTTC. It translates to CASSEEGLAGFYEQYF.